This T cell receptor beta chain was profiled in a study of shared clonotypes between healthy human individuals. Naive CD8 isolation took CD45RO-negative cells positively selected for CCR7 and excluded terminally differentiated effector memory CD45RA+ cells. All donors were healthy HIV-negative adults lacking recent acute infections or vaccinations. The CDR3 is made up of 13 amino acids. V lost 5 bases, J lost 6 bases, and 4 bases stayed unmatched. The germline gives CDR1 SGHVS, CDR2 FQNEAQ. The method was immunoSEQ multiplex PCR; TCRdb's version includes in-frame clones alone and lacks a portion of them. The sample includes some 2.1 million clones, approximately 94% of them seen just once.

The chain links TRBV7-8 to TRBJ2-7; the match to TRBD2 covers 10 bases. Sequencing was carried out using naive CD8+ T cells sorted from blood. The receptor was derived from a man younger than 35 in good health. The CDR3 sequence is CASSHLAGVEQYF. The CDR3 DNA is TGTGCCAGCAGCCATCTAGCGGGAGTCGAGCAGTACTTC. Drawing the rest from reference TRBV7-8 and TRBJ2-7, the complete variable domain is GAGVSQSPRYKVAKRGQDVALRCDPISGHVSLFWYQQALGQGPEFLTYFQNEAQLDKSGLPSDRFFAERPEGSVSTLKIQRTQQEDSAVYLCASSHLAGVEQYFGPGTRLTVT.